These 2 T cell receptor beta chains were sequenced from one sample in a study of T-cell memory formation after mild COVID-19. TCRdb itself ran the 5' RACE reads through MiXCR, one entry per CDR3 protein. The data show a few hundred thousand distinct CDR3 sequences, approximately 29% seen once. Sequenced sample: PBMCs or a T cell subset sorted from them (not recorded which). The receptors stem from an adult woman who had mild COVID-19 (a few samples of this study predate the infection). Cell type and time point are not known.

The chain recombines TRBV7-8 with TRBJ2-1, with D perhaps matching TRBD2 (5 bases). This CDR3 contains 16 residues. Germline values: CDR1 SGHVS, CDR2 FQNEAQ. Between the trimmed V and J ends, which lost 2 bases and 6 bases, there was a span of 17 bases. The CDR3 protein is CASSLNDFRGLNEQFF. Written as DNA, the CDR3 is TGTGCCAGCAGCTTAAACGACTTTCGAGGGCTCAATGAGCAGTTCTTC.

In its sample, this clonotype was seen a few times. The chain recombines TRBV29-1 with TRBJ2-7; 14 nucleotides line up with TRBD2. V was pared by 6 bases and J by 5 bases, with 6 bases of the junction left unmatched. CDR3 length: 14 amino acids. Germline-derived CDR1 and CDR2 are SQVTM and ANQGSEA. In nucleotides, the CDR3 is TGCAGCGTGCTCCCGGGACTAGCGGGAGACGAGCAGTACTTC. It encodes CSVLPGLAGDEQYF.